A single sample gave rise to the 14 T cell receptor beta chains below, sequenced in a study of resident and recirculating memory T cells in vitiligo. The repertoire was sequenced with immunoSEQ multiplex PCR; TCRdb's copy has only in-frame clones and lacks some. The sample lists 72,000 or so clones, roughly nine tenths occurring once. Sequencing was carried out using blood. The receptors were gathered from a male donor with vitiligo.

The chain employs TRBV2 and TRBJ1-2, with unresolved D. The V end lost 4 bases, the J end lost 1 base, and 4 bases lay between the germline ends. The CDR3 extends over 12 amino acids. Germline V lookup: CDR1 SNHLY, CDR2 FYNNEI. The CDR3 loop reads CASSARNYGYTF. CDR3 nucleotide sequence: TGTGCCAGCAGTGCCCGTAACTATGGCTACACCTTC.

V and J are TRBV9 and TRBJ2-1, with D perhaps TRBD2 (5 bases). The CDR3 has 15 amino acids. V was pared by 0 bases and J by 1 base, with 8 bases between. Germline V CDR1 and CDR2: SGDLS, YYNGEE. Written as DNA, the CDR3 is TGTGCCAGCAGCGTAGCAGCGGCTTCCTACAATGAGCAGTTCTTC. Translated: CASSVAAASYNEQFF.

The chain couples TRBV27 to TRBJ2-1; the match to TRBD1 covers 10 bases. Trimming removed 7 bases from V and 7 bases from J; junction bases left unmatched: 13. This CDR3 contains 16 residues. CDR1 and CDR2 from the germline V gene are MNHEY and SMNVEV (reference sequence). CDR3 loop: CASTPLGQGLSNEQFF. CDR3 sequence (DNA): TGTGCCAGCACCCCGTTGGGACAGGGGTTAAGTAATGAGCAGTTCTTC.

V and J are TRBV5-1 and TRBJ1-2; tentatively, D is TRBD1 (5 bases). The CDR3 runs 13 residues. Per germline, CDR1 SGHRS and CDR2 YFSETQ. Trimming took 4 bases from V and 5 from J, leaving 12 bases between them. The CDR3 coding sequence is TGCGCCAGCAGCCCGCGGGGCCAATATGGCTACACCTTC. This codes for CASSPRGQYGYTF.

The J gene is TRBJ2-1, the V gene TRBV5-4, with 13 bases aligning to TRBD2. Per the germline V gene, CDR1 is SGHNT and CDR2 is YYREEE (reference sequence). CDR3 length equals 15 residues. Trimming at V came to 3 bases and at J to 6 bases, leaving 3 bases not matched to a gene. The CDR3 DNA follows: TGTGCCAGCAGCTGGGGACTAGCGGGACCCAATGAGCAGTTCTTC. Translation gives CASSWGLAGPNEQFF.

The rearrangement uses TRBV5-4 and TRBJ2-7; 8 positions agree with TRBD2. The V gene end was trimmed by 9 bases and the J gene end by 6 bases; junction bases not matched to a gene: 14. There are 14 residues in the CDR3. Per germline, CDR1 SGHNT and CDR2 YYREEE (reference sequence). The CDR3 protein is CATYPWASGLEQYF. Written as DNA, the CDR3 is TGTGCCACCTACCCTTGGGCTAGCGGGCTCGAGCAGTACTTC.

This chain uses TRBV5-6 with TRBJ1-1; TRBD1 is a possible D gene (5 bases). This CDR3 has 13 amino acids. Trimming pared 5 bases from V and 2 bases from J, leaving 10 bases between. Germline CDR1 is SGHDT and CDR2 is YYEEEE. This chain's CDR3 is CASSAGYNTEAFF. In DNA, the CDR3 is TGTGCCAGCAGTGCAGGGTACAACACTGAAGCTTTCTTT.

V gene TRBV18 combines with J gene TRBJ1-5, with D maybe TRBD1 (6 bases). This CDR3 spans 15 amino acids. CDR1 and CDR2 (germline): KGHSH, LQKENI. V was shortened by 4 bases and J by 2 bases, with 12 bases between the two germline ends. The chain's CDR3 is CASSQGGSGNQPQHF. The CDR3 DNA follows: TGTGCCAGCTCACAGGGGGGGTCTGGCAATCAGCCCCAGCATTTT.

The chain combines TRBV11-1 with TRBJ2-6; D call uncertain. Per germline, CDR1 SGHAT and CDR2 FQDESV (reference sequence). Trimming stripped 2 bases from V and 4 bases from J, with 12 bases between. The CDR3 consists of 16 residues. The CDR3, as DNA: TGTGCCAGCAGCTTAAGCTTGGTGAGCGGGGCCAACGTCCTGACTTTC. This translates into CASSLSLVSGANVLTF. The whole variable domain, filled in from reference TRBV11-1 and TRBJ2-6, reads EAEVAQSPRYKITEKSQAVAFWCDPISGHATLYWYRQILGQGPELLVQFQDESVVDDSQLPKDRFSAERLKGVDSTLKIQPAELGDSAMYLCASSLSLVSGANVLTFGAGSRLTVL.

The gene calls are TRBV7-2 and TRBJ2-1, with TRBD2 matching over 7 bases. Trimming took 1 base from V and 5 from J; bases not matched to a gene: 8. CDR1 and CDR2 from the germline V gene are SGHTA and FQGNSA. The CDR3 consists of 16 residues. CDR3 nucleotide sequence: TGTGCCAGCAGCTTAGGGGGCGGGAGAGTCCACAATGAGCAGTTCTTC. The encoded protein is CASSLGGGRVHNEQFF.

This chain uses TRBV7-2 with TRBJ2-2; 11 positions agree with TRBD2. The ends lost 3 bases at V and 2 bases at J; junction bases unmatched: 5. Germline CDR1 and CDR2: SGHTA and FQGNSA. The CDR3 consists of 17 residues. The CDR3 nucleotides read TGTGCCAGCAGCTTTCCACTAGCGGGAGCCAACACCGGGGAGCTGTTTTTT. Protein: CASSFPLAGANTGELFF.

This clone was recorded once. The V call is TRBV11-2, the J call TRBJ2-5; possible D gene TRBD2, 6 bases. The CDR3 runs 14 residues. Trimming cost V 5 bases and J 3 bases, with 13 bases left between them. Germline V gene data show CDR1 as SGHAT and CDR2 as FQNNGV. The CDR3 bases are TGTGCCAGCAGCCGCGGGACGGCGAAAGAGACCCAGTACTTC. The encoded protein is CASSRGTAKETQYF. The full variable domain, with the rest looked up from reference TRBV11-2 and TRBJ2-5, is EAGVAQSPRYKIIEKRQSVAFWCNPISGHATLYWYQQILGQGPKLLIQFQNNGVVDDSQLPKDRFSAERLKGVDSTLKIQPAKLEDSAVYLCASSRGTAKETQYFGPGTRLLVL.

The gene calls are TRBV11-2 and TRBJ2-7; D possibly corresponds to TRBD1 (5 bases). V was clipped by 5 bases and J by 10 bases, with 18 bases between them. The CDR3 is 13 amino acids. Germline-derived CDR1 and CDR2 are SGHAT and FQNNGV. The CDR3 here is CASSGGQMNRQYF. The CDR3 bases are TGTGCCAGCAGCGGTGGACAAATGAATCGACAGTACTTC.

CDR3 in amino acids: CASSLLGQDRAFF. DNA of the CDR3: TGCGCCAGCAGCTTGCTGGGACAGGACCGGGCTTTCTTT. The chain carries TRBV5-1 and TRBJ1-1, with 8 bases matching TRBD1. In germline, CDR1 is SGHRS, CDR2 YFSETQ. V lost 1 base and J lost 11; bases outside the gene matches: 7. This CDR3 is 13 amino acids long.